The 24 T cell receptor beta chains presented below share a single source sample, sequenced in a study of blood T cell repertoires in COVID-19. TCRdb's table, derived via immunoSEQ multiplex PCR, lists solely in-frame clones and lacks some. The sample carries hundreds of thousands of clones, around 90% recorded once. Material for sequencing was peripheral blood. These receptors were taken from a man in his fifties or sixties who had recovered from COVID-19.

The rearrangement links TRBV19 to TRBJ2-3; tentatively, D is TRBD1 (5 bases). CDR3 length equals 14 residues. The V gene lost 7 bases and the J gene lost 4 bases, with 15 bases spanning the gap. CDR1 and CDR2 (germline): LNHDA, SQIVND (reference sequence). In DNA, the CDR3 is TGTGCCAGTACCTCTAGTGGGGCGCCAGATACGCAGTATTTT. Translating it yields CASTSSGAPDTQYF. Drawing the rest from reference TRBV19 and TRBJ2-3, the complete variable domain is DGGITQSPKYLFRKEGQNVTLSCEQNLNHDAMYWYRQDPGQGLRLIYYSQIVNDFQKGDIAEGYSVSREKKESFPLTVTSAQKNPTAFYLCASTSSGAPDTQYFGPGTRLTVL.

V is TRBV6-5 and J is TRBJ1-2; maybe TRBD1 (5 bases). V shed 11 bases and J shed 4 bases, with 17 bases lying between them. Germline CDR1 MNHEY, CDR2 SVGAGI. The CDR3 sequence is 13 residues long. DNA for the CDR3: TGTGCCGCGGGGGGATATTATGGCTATGGCTACACCTTC. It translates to CAAGGYYGYGYTF.

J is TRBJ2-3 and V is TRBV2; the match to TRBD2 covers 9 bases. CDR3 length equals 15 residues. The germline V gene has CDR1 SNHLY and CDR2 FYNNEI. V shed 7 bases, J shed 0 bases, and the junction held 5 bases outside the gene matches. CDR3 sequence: CASNWAGGSTDTQYF. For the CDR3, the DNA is TGTGCCAGCAATTGGGCGGGGGGGAGCACAGATACGCAGTATTTT.

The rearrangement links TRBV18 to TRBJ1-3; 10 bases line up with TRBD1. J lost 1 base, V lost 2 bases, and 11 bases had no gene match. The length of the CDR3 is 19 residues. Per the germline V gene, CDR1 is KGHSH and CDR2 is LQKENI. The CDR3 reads CASSPEVPGTGASGNTIYF. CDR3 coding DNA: TGTGCCAGCTCACCAGAAGTACCGGGGACAGGGGCTTCTGGAAACACCATATATTTT.

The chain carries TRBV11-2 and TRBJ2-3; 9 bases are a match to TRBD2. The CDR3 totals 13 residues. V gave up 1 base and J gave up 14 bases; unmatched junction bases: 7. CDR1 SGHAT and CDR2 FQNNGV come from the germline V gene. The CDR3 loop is CASSLATGTSPYF. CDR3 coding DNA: TGTGCCAGCAGCTTAGCAACCGGGACTAGCCCGTATTTT.

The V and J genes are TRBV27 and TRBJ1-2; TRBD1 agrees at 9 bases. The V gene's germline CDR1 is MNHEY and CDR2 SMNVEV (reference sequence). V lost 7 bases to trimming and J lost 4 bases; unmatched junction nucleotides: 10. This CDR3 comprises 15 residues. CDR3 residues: CASKGQGRPPYGYTF. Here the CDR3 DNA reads TGTGCCAGCAAAGGACAGGGGCGACCCCCCTATGGCTACACCTTC.

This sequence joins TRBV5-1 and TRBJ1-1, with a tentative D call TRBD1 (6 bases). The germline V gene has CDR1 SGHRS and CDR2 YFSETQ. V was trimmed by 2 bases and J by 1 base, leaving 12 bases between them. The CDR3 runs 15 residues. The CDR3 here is CASSLQGLGNTEAFF. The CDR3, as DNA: TGCGCCAGCAGCTTACAGGGTCTGGGGAACACTGAAGCTTTCTTT.

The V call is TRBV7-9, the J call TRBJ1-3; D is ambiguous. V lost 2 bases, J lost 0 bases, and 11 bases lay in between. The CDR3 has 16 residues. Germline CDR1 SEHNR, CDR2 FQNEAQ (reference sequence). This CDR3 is CASSLSGIHSGNTIYF. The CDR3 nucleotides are TGTGCCAGCAGCTTATCCGGTATTCACTCTGGAAACACCATATATTTT.

CDR3 loop: CASSLTGTAYNEQFF. The CDR3 nucleotides read TGTGCCAGCAGCTTAACAGGGACAGCTTACAATGAGCAGTTCTTC. The rearrangement links TRBV5-6 to TRBJ2-1, with 7 bases identical to TRBD1. The CDR3 covers 15 residues. The germline gives CDR1 SGHDT, CDR2 YYEEEE. V was clipped by 2 bases and J by 4 bases; unmatched bases: 6.

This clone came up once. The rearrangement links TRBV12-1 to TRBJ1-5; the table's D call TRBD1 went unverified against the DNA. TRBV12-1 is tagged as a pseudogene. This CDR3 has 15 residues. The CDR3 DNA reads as TGTGCCAGCAGCTTTGTTGCAGGGGACCTTCAGCCCCAGCATTTT. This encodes CASSFVAGDLQPQHF.

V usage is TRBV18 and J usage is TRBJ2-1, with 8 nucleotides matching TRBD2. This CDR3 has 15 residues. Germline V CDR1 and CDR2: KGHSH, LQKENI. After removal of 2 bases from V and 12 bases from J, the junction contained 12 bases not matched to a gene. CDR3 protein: CASSPIAGSPSGQFF. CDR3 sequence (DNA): TGTGCCAGCTCACCAATAGCGGGGTCGCCTTCCGGGCAGTTCTTC.

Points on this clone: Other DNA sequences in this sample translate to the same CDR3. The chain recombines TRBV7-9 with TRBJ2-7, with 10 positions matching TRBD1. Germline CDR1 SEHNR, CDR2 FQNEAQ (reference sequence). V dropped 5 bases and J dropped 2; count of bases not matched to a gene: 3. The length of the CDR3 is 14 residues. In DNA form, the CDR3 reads TGTGCCAGCAGCCGGGACAGGGGAACCTACGAGCAGTACTTC. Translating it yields CASSRDRGTYEQYF.

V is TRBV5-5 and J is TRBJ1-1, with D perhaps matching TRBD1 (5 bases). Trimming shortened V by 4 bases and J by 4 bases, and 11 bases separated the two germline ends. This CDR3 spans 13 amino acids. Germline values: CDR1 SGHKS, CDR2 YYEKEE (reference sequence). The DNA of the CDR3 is TGTGCCAGCAGCCATTTCCAGGGCACTGAAGCTTTCTTT. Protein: CASSHFQGTEAFF.

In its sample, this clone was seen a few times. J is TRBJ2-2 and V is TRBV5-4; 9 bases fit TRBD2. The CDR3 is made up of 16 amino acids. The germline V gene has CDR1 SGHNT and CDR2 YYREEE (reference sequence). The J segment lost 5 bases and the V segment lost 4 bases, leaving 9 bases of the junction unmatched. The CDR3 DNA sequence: TGTGCCAGCAGCCCGCCAGCGGGGGGAGCAACCGGGGAGCTGTTTTTT. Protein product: CASSPPAGGATGELFF.

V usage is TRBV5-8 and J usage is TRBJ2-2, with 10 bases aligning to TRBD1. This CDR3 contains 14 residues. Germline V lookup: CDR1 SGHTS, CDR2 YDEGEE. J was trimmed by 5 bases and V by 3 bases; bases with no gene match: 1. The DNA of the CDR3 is TGTGCCAGCAGCTCGGGACAGGGGACCGGGGAGCTGTTTTTT. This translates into CASSSGQGTGELFF.

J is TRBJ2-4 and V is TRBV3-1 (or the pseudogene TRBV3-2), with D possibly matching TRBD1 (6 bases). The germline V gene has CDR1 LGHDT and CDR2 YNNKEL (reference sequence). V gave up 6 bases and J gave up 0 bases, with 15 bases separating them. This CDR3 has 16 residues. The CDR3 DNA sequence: TGTGCCAGCAGTCTCGGACAGATACTAGCCAAAAACATTCAGTACTTC. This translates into CASSLGQILAKNIQYF.

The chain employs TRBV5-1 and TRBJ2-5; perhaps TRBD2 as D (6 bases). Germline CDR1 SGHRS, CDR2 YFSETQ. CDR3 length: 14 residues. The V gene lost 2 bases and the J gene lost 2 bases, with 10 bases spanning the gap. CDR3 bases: TGCGCCAGCAGCTTCACGGGGGAACAAGAGACCCAGTACTTC. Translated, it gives CASSFTGEQETQYF.

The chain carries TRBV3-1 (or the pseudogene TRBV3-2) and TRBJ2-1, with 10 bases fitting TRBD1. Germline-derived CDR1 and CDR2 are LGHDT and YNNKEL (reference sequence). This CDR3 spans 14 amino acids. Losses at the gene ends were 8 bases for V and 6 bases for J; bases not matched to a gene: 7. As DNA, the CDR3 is TGTGCCAGCCACCGGGACAGGGGCACCAATGAGCAGTTCTTC. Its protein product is CASHRDRGTNEQFF.

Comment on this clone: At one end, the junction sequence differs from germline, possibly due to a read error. The CDR3 DNA is TGCGCCAGCAGAATCCGGGACAAAGAGCAGTTCTTC. This codes for CASRIRDKEQFF. This chain links TRBV5-1 with TRBJ2-1; a weak D match, TRBD1 (6 bases). The CDR3 has 12 residues. Looked up from germline, CDR1 is SGHRS and CDR2 is YFSETQ.

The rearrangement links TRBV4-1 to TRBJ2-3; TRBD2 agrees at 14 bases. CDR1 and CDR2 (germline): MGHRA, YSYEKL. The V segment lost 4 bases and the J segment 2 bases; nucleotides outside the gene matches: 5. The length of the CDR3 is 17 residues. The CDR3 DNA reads TGCGCCAGCAGCCGCTGGACTAGCGGGGGGTCCACAGATACGCAGTATTTT. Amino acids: CASSRWTSGGSTDTQYF.

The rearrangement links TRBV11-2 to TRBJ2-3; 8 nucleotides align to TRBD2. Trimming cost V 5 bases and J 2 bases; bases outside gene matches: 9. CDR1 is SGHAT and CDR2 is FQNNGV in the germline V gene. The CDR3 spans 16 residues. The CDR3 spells CASSRRPGGVTDTQYF. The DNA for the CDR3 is TGTGCCAGCAGCCGACGCCCCGGGGGGGTCACAGATACGCAGTATTTT.

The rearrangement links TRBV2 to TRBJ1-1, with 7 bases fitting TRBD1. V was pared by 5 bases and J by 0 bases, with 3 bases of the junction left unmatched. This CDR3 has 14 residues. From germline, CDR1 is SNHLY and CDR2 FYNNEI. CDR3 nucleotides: TGTGCCAGCAGTCTACAGGGGATGAACACTGAAGCTTTCTTT. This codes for CASSLQGMNTEAFF.

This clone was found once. The CDR3 here is CASSLLAGDSYEQYV. The CDR3 DNA reads TGTGCCAGCAGTCTACTAGCGGGGGATTCCTACGAGCAGTACGTC. The chain couples TRBV6-5 to TRBJ2-7, with 11 positions matching TRBD2. Germline lookup yields CDR1 MNHEY and CDR2 SVGAGI. The trim removed 5 bases at V and 1 base at J, leaving 4 bases unmatched. The CDR3 sequence is 15 residues long.

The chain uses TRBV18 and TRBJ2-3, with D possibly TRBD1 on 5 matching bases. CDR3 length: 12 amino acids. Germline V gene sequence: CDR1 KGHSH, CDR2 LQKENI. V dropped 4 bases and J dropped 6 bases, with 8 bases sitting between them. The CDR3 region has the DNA TGTGCCAGCTCACAGAAGGGGGATACGCAGTATTTT. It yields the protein CASSQKGDTQYF.